Sequencing of this T cell receptor beta chain was carried out in a study of regulatory T cells in long-lasting Graves disease. Study observations and caveats: Persistent disease favored TRBV28, TRBJ1-2 and TRBJ2-5. The study found lower TCR diversity in persistent Graves' patients than in newly diagnosed ones.

Time point of the sample: persistent/refractory GD, antithyroid drugs over 5 years with positive TRAb. PBMC-extracted RNA yielded the TCR library. The patient group derived from an endocrinology department in Xi'an, China. According to the study, TCR beta libraries were built with iRepertoire HTBI primers and CDR3-region Arm-PCR. Under the authors' procedure: Samples revealed 50 to 75 TRBV and 11 to 15 TRBJ segments. TCRdb analysed the multiplex PCR reads with MiXCR anew, one entry per CDR3 protein. TCRdb, not the original authors, processed these V and J calls. This table has 310,000 or so distinct CDR3 sequences, around 23% appearing once. Germline V CDR1 and CDR2: SGHTA, FQGNSA. The CDR3 runs to 16 residues. V shed 2 bases, J shed 10 bases, and the junction held 9 bases outside the gene matches. As for this clonotype: Its specificity is not known.

The sequences come from peripheral blood mononuclear cells (PBMCs), collected when the disease was refractory, from a patient treated with antithyroid drugs. This rearrangement joins TRBV7-2 to TRBJ1-4; 11 bases are shared with TRBD1. This clonotype was sampled from a female donor with Graves disease. Here the CDR3 DNA reads TGTGCCAGCAGCTTAACAAGGACAGGGGGCCTGGTAAAACTGTTTTTT. It is translated as CASSLTRTGGLVKLFF.